This T cell receptor beta chain was sequenced in a study of cytotoxic CD8 clonotypes in ibrutinib-treated CLL. Turning to the study itself: Partial responders about 25, complete 2; 12 progressed and roughly 15 stayed in remission by median around 68 months.

PBMCs that had been cryopreserved were the source of about 2 micrograms of genomic DNA for TCR beta libraries. Study results and limitations: Public clonotypes were uncommon and contracted or stayed stable on treatment. Clonality increased with ibrutinib response but returned toward baseline at progression.

Points on this clone: Its target is unknown.

Clones were sequenced by immunoSEQ multiplex PCR, and TCRdb holds only the in-frame ones, with some missing. The sample has 30,000 or so clones, 70% to 80% seen once. The CDR3 runs 13 residues. Trimming pared 5 bases from V and 2 bases from J, leaving 9 bases between. Germline-derived CDR1 and CDR2 are SNHLY and FYNNEI. Sequenced here: PBMCs, sampled after 36 months of ibrutinib treatment. This chain links TRBV2 with TRBJ1-1; D remains ambiguous. This receptor was obtained from a human donor with chronic lymphocytic leukemia. CDR3 nucleotides: TGTGCCAGCAGTCCCTTTTCAAACACTGAAGCTTTCTTT. It specifies CASSPFSNTEAFF. The full variable domain, completed using reference TRBV2 and TRBJ1-1, is EPEVTQTPSHQVTQMGQEVILRCVPISNHLYFYWYRQILGQKVEFLVSFYNNEISEKSEIFDDQFSVERPDGSNFTLKIRSTKLEDSAMYFCASSPFSNTEAFFGQGTRLTVV.